The clone carrying this T cell receptor beta chain has a count of ten or more. A single record per CDR3 protein comes from TCRdb applying MiXCR to the 5' RACE reads. Of fewer than 75,000 distinct CDR3 sequences in the sample, 15% to 20% are singletons; the top ten hold approximately 4.8%. The entry originates in a study of T cells of healthy individuals. The CDR3 is 14 residues long. Germline V gene lookup returns CDR1 LNHNV and CDR2 YYDKDF (reference sequence). The V and J ends lost 4 bases and 0 bases respectively, with 7 bases between them. The sequence came from a human donor in good health. V gene TRBV15 combines with J gene TRBJ1-5; D is unresolved. In DNA form, the CDR3 reads TGTGCCACCAGCAAGGAGTATAGCAATCAGCCCCAGCATTTT. It translates to CATSKEYSNQPQHF.